This entry lists 9 T cell receptor beta chains sequenced from one sample in a study of blood T cell repertoires in COVID-19. Clones were read by immunoSEQ multiplex PCR, and TCRdb kept only the in-frame ones, dropping some. The sample yields about 270,000 clones, approximately 89% seen once. Sequences were obtained from peripheral blood. Receptors originate from a woman in her forties or fifties with acute or convalescent COVID-19.

This clone was observed once. CDR3 in DNA: TGTGCCAGCAGCCAAGATTACCTACAGGTTAGCGGAAACACCATATATTTT. This codes for CASSQDYLQVSGNTIYF. V usage is TRBV3-1 (or the pseudogene TRBV3-2) and J usage is TRBJ1-3, with D perhaps TRBD1 (5 bases). Germline assignment: CDR1 LGHDT and CDR2 YNNKEL (reference sequence). Trimming removed 0 bases at V and 4 bases at J, with 16 bases between. The CDR3 sequence is 17 residues long.

In regard to this clone: The junction does not match germline at one end; this may be a read error. The chain recombines TRBV28 with TRBJ2-1, with 8 bases matching TRBD2. In germline, CDR1 is MDHEN, CDR2 SYDVKM. This CDR3 comprises 14 residues. CDR3 DNA sequence: TGTGCCAGCAATTTAGCGGGACCAGAGAATGAGCAGTTCTTC. Its protein product is CASNLAGPENEQFF.

The chain combines TRBV9 with TRBJ2-1, with 7 bases lining up with TRBD2. The CDR3 extends over 15 amino acids. The V gene end was trimmed by 0 bases and the J gene end by 7 bases; junction bases not matched to a gene: 7. The germline CDR1 and CDR2 sequences are SGDLS and YYNGEE. The CDR3 reads CASSVAGAGANEQFF. CDR3 sequence (DNA): TGTGCCAGCAGCGTAGCTGGGGCGGGAGCAAATGAGCAGTTCTTC.

V usage is TRBV30 and J usage is TRBJ2-7, with D uncertain. Per the germline V gene, CDR1 is GTSNPN and CDR2 is SVGIG (reference sequence). Trimming took off 2 bases at V and 6 bases at J, with 14 bases between the two ends. This CDR3 is built from 13 residues. In DNA, the CDR3 is TGTGCCTGGAGTAATAGCCTAACGGGCGAGCAGTACTTC. Protein sequence: CAWSNSLTGEQYF.

CDR3 sequence reads: CASSLALAGTYNEQFF. The CDR3 DNA is TGTGCCAGCAGCTTAGCTCTAGCGGGGACCTACAATGAGCAGTTCTTC. The chain recombines TRBV7-9 with TRBJ2-1; 9 nucleotides line up with TRBD2. The V and J ends lost 0 bases and 2 bases, in that order; junction bases with no gene match: 2. The germline CDR1 and CDR2 sequences are SEHNR and FQNEAQ (reference sequence). The CDR3 totals 16 residues.

The V call is TRBV5-1, the J call TRBJ2-7; 9 nucleotides agree with TRBD1. CDR1 is SGHRS and CDR2 is YFSETQ in the germline V gene. The CDR3 runs 15 residues. Trimming cost V 5 bases and J 5 bases; bases outside gene matches: 11. Here the CDR3 DNA reads TGCGCCAGCAGTCTACGGGGACAGGGTGTCGACGAGCAGTACTTC. Protein: CASSLRGQGVDEQYF.

The chain combines TRBV19 with TRBJ1-1; D is ambiguous. Germline V CDR1 and CDR2: LNHDA, SQIVND (reference sequence). Trimming shortened V by 6 bases and J by 5 bases, and 10 bases separated the two germline ends. The CDR3 consists of 12 residues. CDR3 amino acids: CASRWKETEAFF. The CDR3 region has the DNA TGTGCCAGTAGGTGGAAGGAGACTGAAGCTTTCTTT.

A note on this clone: The sample contains more than one DNA sequence encoding this CDR3. The V and J genes are TRBV18 and TRBJ1-1, with TRBD1 identical over 9 bases. J lost 3 bases, V lost 3 bases, and 2 bases had no gene match. The CDR3 runs to 14 residues. Looked up from germline, CDR1 is KGHSH and CDR2 is LQKENI. The CDR3 sequence: CASSPDRGYTEAFF. CDR3 nucleotides: TGTGCCAGCTCACCGGACAGGGGATACACTGAAGCTTTCTTT.

V is TRBV27 and J is TRBJ1-6; D gene uncertain. Germline assignment: CDR1 MNHEY and CDR2 SMNVEV (reference sequence). The CDR3 is 13 residues long. V lost 4 bases to trimming and J lost 6 bases, with 7 bases between them. CDR3: CASSYGVNSPLHF. The CDR3 bases are TGTGCCAGCAGTTACGGGGTTAATTCACCCCTCCACTTT.